Included here is one TCR beta chain sequence, with context. The antigen remains undetermined. The sample is drawn from a study of T cell responses to AZD1222 COVID-19 vaccine. Study as a whole: Researchers grouped second doses given at about 4 or about 12 weeks into one pool.

The V and J ends lost 3 bases and 10 bases respectively, with 4 bases between them. The CDR3 is 11 amino acids. TCRdb's copy holds only in-frame clones and misses some; the assay was immunoSEQ multiplex PCR. The sample consists of 130,000 to 150,000 clones, approximately 92% of them appearing once. Findings and caveats of the study: Sampling captured repertoires only after the peak T cell response.

J is TRBJ1-6 and V is TRBV12-3 or TRBV12-4; no clear D. The clonotype was recovered from an adult in good health. The specimen was peripheral blood, collected on day 0 of AZD1222 vaccination. The CDR3 region is CASSFSSPLHF. The CDR3 DNA reads TGTGCCAGCAGTTTCTCCTCACCCCTCCACTTT.